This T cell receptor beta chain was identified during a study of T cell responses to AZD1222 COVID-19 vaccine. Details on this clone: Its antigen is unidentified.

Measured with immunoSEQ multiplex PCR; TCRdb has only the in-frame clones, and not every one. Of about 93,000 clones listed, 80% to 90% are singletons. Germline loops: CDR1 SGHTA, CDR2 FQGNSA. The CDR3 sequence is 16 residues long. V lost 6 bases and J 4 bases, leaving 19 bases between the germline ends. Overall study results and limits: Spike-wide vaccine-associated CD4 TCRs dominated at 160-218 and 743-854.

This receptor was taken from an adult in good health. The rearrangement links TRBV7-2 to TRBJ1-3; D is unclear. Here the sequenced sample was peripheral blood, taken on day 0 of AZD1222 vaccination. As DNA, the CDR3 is TGTGCCAGCAGTTTCCGGGTAGGAGCCGGCGGAAACACCATATATTTT. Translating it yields CASSFRVGAGGNTIYF. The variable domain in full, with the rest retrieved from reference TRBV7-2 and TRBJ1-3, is GAGVSQSPSNKVTEKGKDVELRCDPISGHTALYWYRQSLGQGLEFLIYFQGNSAPDKSGLPSDRFSAERTGGSVSTLTIQRTQQEDSAVYLCASSFRVGAGGNTIYFGEGSWLTVV.